The 24 T cell receptor beta chains below come from one sample, sequenced in a study. Treg sorting used a CD4+CD25+CD127-/low gate. TCRdb processed the 5' RACE reads anew with MiXCR; each CDR3 protein has one entry. The table shows 52,000 or so distinct CDR3 sequences, with 20% occurring only once. Material: tumor-infiltrating Tregs sorted from the breast tumor. The receptors stem from a female donor with breast cancer.

V and J are TRBV24-1 and TRBJ2-7; D might be TRBD1 or TRBD2, each matching 5 bases. Per germline, CDR1 KGHDR and CDR2 SFDVKD. The germline V and J ends were trimmed by 7 bases and 2 bases, with 8 bases remaining between them. The CDR3 extends over 12 amino acids. The CDR3 reads CATRGRTYEQYF. DNA of the CDR3: TGTGCCACCAGGGGACGGACCTACGAGCAGTACTTC.

V usage is TRBV12-3 or TRBV12-4 and J usage is TRBJ2-1; 9 nucleotides match TRBD2. This CDR3 comprises 14 residues. V shed 8 bases and J 4 bases; nucleotides not matched to a gene: 6. The CDR3, as DNA: TGTGCCAGCTTACTAGCGGGTGTGTACAATGAGCAGTTCTTC. This translates into CASLLAGVYNEQFF.

The V and J genes are TRBV27 and TRBJ2-2; 7 bases line up with TRBD1. Losses at the gene ends were 6 bases for V and 6 bases for J; bases not matched to a gene: 10. This CDR3 comprises 15 residues. Germline CDR1 and CDR2: MNHEY and SMNVEV (reference sequence). CDR3 region: CASSPDRVWAGELFF. CDR3 DNA sequence: TGTGCCAGCAGCCCCGACAGGGTGTGGGCCGGGGAGCTGTTTTTT.

The chain carries TRBV5-1 and TRBJ1-1, with 7 bases aligning to TRBD1. Germline-derived CDR1 and CDR2 are SGHRS and YFSETQ. This CDR3 has 16 amino acids. The junction had 9 bases not matched to a gene; V was cut back by 4 bases and J by 0 bases. DNA of the CDR3: TGCGCCAGCAGCCTAAGTGGGACAGCTCTGAACACTGAAGCTTTCTTT. It encodes CASSLSGTALNTEAFF.

This clonotype was found a few times. The chain links TRBV6-1 to TRBJ1-5; D gene uncertain. The CDR3 sequence is 16 residues long. Trimming removed 2 bases at V and 7 bases at J, with 18 bases between. Germline CDR1 MNHNS, CDR2 SASEGT. CDR3 sequence: CASSEHGRVRAQPQHF. Written as DNA, the CDR3 is TGTGCCAGCAGTGAACATGGGAGAGTTAGAGCCCAGCCCCAGCATTTT.

There are a few counts of this clonotype. The rearrangement joins TRBV12-3 or TRBV12-4 to TRBJ1-1; 7 positions agree with TRBD1. The CDR3 loop spans 15 amino acids. V lost 5 bases, J lost 1 base, and 7 bases stayed unmatched. The CDR3 bases are TGTGCCAGCAGTAAATCGACAGGGTGGAACACTGAAGCTTTCTTT. Translated, it gives CASSKSTGWNTEAFF.

This clonotype appeared a few times. This rearrangement joins TRBV6-1 to TRBJ2-1; D is perhaps TRBD2 (7 bases). The germline CDR1 and CDR2 sequences are MNHNS and SASEGT. V gave up 5 bases and J gave up 6 bases, with 11 bases separating them. This CDR3 contains 13 residues. The DNA of the CDR3 is TGTGCCAGCAGTCGACGGGGGGCCAATGAGCAGTTCTTC. Its protein product is CASSRRGANEQFF.

The chain has TRBV2 and TRBJ2-3, with 7 positions matching TRBD2. Germline values: CDR1 SNHLY, CDR2 FYNNEI. With V trimmed by 3 bases and J by 4 bases, 7 bases remained unmatched. The CDR3 has 15 residues. CDR3 nucleotides: TGTGCCAGCAGTGAGGGCGGGAGCCCGCCAGATACGCAGTATTTT. It specifies CASSEGGSPPDTQYF.

This clonotype occurred a few times. J is TRBJ1-1 and V is TRBV15, with no clear D. Trimming cost V 3 bases and J 0 bases, with 8 bases left between them. Germline-derived CDR1 and CDR2 are LNHNV and YYDKDF (reference sequence). The CDR3 extends over 14 amino acids. CDR3 DNA: TGTGCCACCAGCAGTTCGGGTCTGAACACTGAAGCTTTCTTT. It yields the protein CATSSSGLNTEAFF.

This clonotype was detected ten times or more. The J gene is TRBJ1-2, the V gene TRBV9, with D tentatively TRBD1 (5 bases). Germline V gene data show CDR1 as SGDLS and CDR2 as YYNGEE. Trimming cost V 4 bases and J 2 bases, with 15 bases left between them. The CDR3 runs 15 residues. The CDR3 loop is CASSPRHGQNYGYTF. CDR3 nucleotide sequence: TGTGCCAGCAGCCCCCGCCACGGACAAAACTATGGCTACACCTTC.

CDR3 sequence: CASSAETGGGYTF. CDR3 nucleotides: TGTGCCAGCAGCGCCGAGACAGGGGGCGGCTACACCTTC. The chain employs TRBV9 and TRBJ1-2, with TRBD1 identical over 10 bases. Germline assignment: CDR1 SGDLS and CDR2 YYNGEE. The length of the CDR3 is 13 residues. V lost 3 bases, J lost 8 bases, and 4 bases stayed unmatched.

In the case of this clonotype: With a much larger clone just one base away, this may be a read error. The chain employs TRBV5-1 and TRBJ2-3; 8 nucleotides agree with TRBD1. Unmatched junction bases numbered 14, after V lost 4 bases and J lost 4 bases. The germline gives CDR1 SGHRS, CDR2 YFSETQ. CDR3 length: 17 amino acids. The CDR3 here is CASSPDREIFFSDTQYF. The CDR3 DNA is TGCGCCAGCAGCCCGGACAGGGAGATTTTCTTCTCAGATACGCAGTATTTT.

This clonotype was observed a handful of times. The genes are TRBV4-2 and TRBJ2-7, with 7 positions matching TRBD1. V shed 1 base and J 2 bases; nucleotides not matched to a gene: 14. CDR3 length: 18 residues. CDR1 is LGHNA and CDR2 is YNFKEQ in the germline V gene. CDR3 residues: CASSQGISTGQITYEQYF. The CDR3 region has the DNA TGTGCCAGCAGCCAAGGTATTTCTACGGGACAGATAACCTACGAGCAGTACTTC.

There are a few counts of this clonotype. This rearrangement joins TRBV7-2 to TRBJ1-1; possible D gene TRBD1, 5 bases. Germline CDR1 reads SGHTA; CDR2 reads FQGNSA. The CDR3 consists of 14 residues. The germline V and J ends were trimmed by 3 bases and 4 bases, with 12 bases remaining between them. CDR3 residues: CASSFTGFSTEAFF. In nucleotides, the CDR3 is TGTGCCAGCAGCTTTACAGGATTTAGCACTGAAGCTTTCTTT.

CDR3 protein: CSGWDKETQYF. As DNA, the CDR3 is TGCAGTGGTTGGGATAAAGAGACCCAGTACTTC. The chain carries TRBV20-1 and TRBJ2-5; no clear D gene. Germline-derived CDR1 and CDR2 are DFQATT and SNEGSKA (reference sequence). CDR3 size: 11 residues. The ends were cut back, 7 bases at V and 3 bases at J, with 9 bases in the middle.

This clonotype turned up a few times. V and J are TRBV11-2 and TRBJ2-2, with TRBD2 identical over 12 bases. The germline V gene has CDR1 SGHAT and CDR2 FQNNGV. The J segment lost 8 bases and the V segment lost 3 bases, leaving 10 bases of the junction unmatched. The CDR3 runs 17 residues. Written as DNA, the CDR3 is TGTGCCAGCAGCTTTTGGTCTCTACTAGCGGGAGGAGGGGAGCTGTTTTTT. This sequence encodes CASSFWSLLAGGGELFF.

The J gene is TRBJ1-1, the V gene TRBV20-1; tentatively, D is TRBD1 (6 bases). Germline values: CDR1 DFQATT, CDR2 SNEGSKA (reference sequence). V was clipped by 1 base and J by 0 bases, with 9 bases between them. The CDR3 has 14 amino acids. The CDR3 loop is CSARGGGLNTEAFF. The DNA for the CDR3 is TGCAGTGCTAGAGGCGGGGGCCTGAACACTGAAGCTTTCTTT.

Many counts were recorded for this clonotype. The V and J genes are TRBV29-1 and TRBJ2-5; D unresolved. Germline CDR1 and CDR2: SQVTM and ANQGSEA. Deletions cut 7 bases from V and 0 bases from J, with 3 bases between. The CDR3 is made up of 10 amino acids. This CDR3 is CSEYQETQYF. CDR3 nucleotide sequence: TGCAGCGAGTACCAAGAGACCCAGTACTTC.

This clonotype was seen ten or more times. The chain couples TRBV7-9 to TRBJ2-5, with D possibly TRBD2 on 6 matching bases. Deletions cut 5 bases from V and 2 bases from J, with 12 bases between. Germline-derived CDR1 and CDR2 are SEHNR and FQNEAQ (reference sequence). There are 14 residues in the CDR3. The CDR3 DNA reads TGTGCCAGCAGCCCTCAGCGGGTGCAAGAGACCCAGTACTTC. Translated: CASSPQRVQETQYF.

This clonotype was seen more than once but under ten times. The J gene is TRBJ2-5, the V gene TRBV12-3 or TRBV12-4; 11 bases align to TRBD2. CDR3 length: 14 residues. Unmatched junction bases numbered 7, after V lost 6 bases and J lost 7 bases. Here the CDR3 reads CASRLSGGDGTQYF. CDR3 nucleotides: TGTGCCAGCAGGCTTAGCGGGGGGGACGGGACCCAGTACTTC.

This clonotype was picked up a small number of times. This sequence joins TRBV29-1 and TRBJ1-5; 11 bases fit TRBD1. With V trimmed by 8 bases and J by 3 bases, 6 bases remained unmatched. The CDR3 totals 14 residues. Germline CDR1 SQVTM, CDR2 ANQGSEA. This CDR3 is CSTRDRGDNQPQHF. The CDR3 DNA is TGCAGCACCCGGGACAGGGGGGACAATCAGCCCCAGCATTTT.

This clonotype was counted only a few times. The gene calls are TRBV7-9 and TRBJ1-3; D call uncertain. CDR3 length: 16 amino acids. V was cut by 11 bases and J by 0 bases, with 20 bases left in between. The V gene's germline CDR1 is SEHNR and CDR2 FQNEAQ (reference sequence). The CDR3 nucleotides are TGTGCCGTGCAAGGGAAGGACTACAACTCTGGAAACACCATATATTTT. It translates to CAVQGKDYNSGNTIYF.

This clonotype was recorded many times. The chain combines TRBV19 with TRBJ2-1, with D possibly being TRBD1 or TRBD2 (5 bases each). V lost 7 bases and J 6 bases, leaving 16 bases between the germline ends. CDR1 is LNHDA and CDR2 is SQIVND in the germline V gene (reference sequence). The CDR3 covers 14 residues. The CDR3 nucleotides are TGTGCCAGTACTAACTACCGGGGCCGCAATGAGCAGTTCTTC. Translation gives CASTNYRGRNEQFF.

This clonotype was counted ten times or more. The chain joins TRBV7-9 to TRBJ1-4, with a weak D call TRBD1 (6 bases). The CDR3 is 14 residues long. Deletions cut 4 bases from V and 4 bases from J, with 10 bases between. The germline V gene has CDR1 SEHNR and CDR2 FQNEAQ (reference sequence). The CDR3 DNA sequence: TGTGCCAGCAGCTCGACAGGCTTTAATGAAAAACTGTTTTTT. This translates into CASSSTGFNEKLFF.